A single T cell receptor (beta chain) is shown here with its context. This specimen belongs to a study of blood T cell repertoires in COVID-19. Overall study: Sites in the United States, Italy and Spain provided acute and convalescent COVID-19 samples.

Data came from immunoSEQ multiplex PCR; TCRdb stores just in-frame clones and leaves some out. The sample yields 200,000 to 300,000 clones, roughly 91% seen once. This TCR came from a man in his forties who had recovered from COVID-19. The sequenced sample was PBMCs or T cells enriched from blood (not recorded which).

The CDR3: CASSQGTSGSYEQYF. In DNA form, the CDR3 reads TGTGCCAGCAGCCAAGGGACTAGCGGATCCTACGAGCAGTACTTC. The chain joins TRBV14 to TRBJ2-7; 10 bases are a match to TRBD2. V was pared by 1 base and J by 1 base, with 1 base of the junction left unmatched. Per the germline V gene, CDR1 is SGHDN and CDR2 is FVKESK. The CDR3 is 15 amino acids. Based on the CDR3 plus reference TRBV14 and TRBJ2-7, the full variable domain is EAGVTQFPSHSVIEKGQTVTLRCDPISGHDNLYWYRRVMGKEIKFLLHFVKESKQDESGMPNNRFLAERTGGTYSTLKVQPAELEDSGVYFCASSQGTSGSYEQYFGPGTRLTVT.